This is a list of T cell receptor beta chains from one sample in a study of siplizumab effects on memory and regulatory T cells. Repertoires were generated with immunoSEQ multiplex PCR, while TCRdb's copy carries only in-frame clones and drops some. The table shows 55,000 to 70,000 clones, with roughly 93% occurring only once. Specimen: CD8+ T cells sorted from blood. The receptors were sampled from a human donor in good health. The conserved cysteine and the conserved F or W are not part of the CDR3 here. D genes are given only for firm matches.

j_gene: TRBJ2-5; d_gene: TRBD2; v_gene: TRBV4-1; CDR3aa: ASSTREGGRETQY
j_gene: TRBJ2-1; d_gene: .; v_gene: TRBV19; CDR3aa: ASKSPGHNEQF
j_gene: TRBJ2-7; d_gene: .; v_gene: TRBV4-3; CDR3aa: ASSQQLQGSYEQY
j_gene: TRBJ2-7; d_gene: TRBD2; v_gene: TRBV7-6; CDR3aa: ASSPSIAGDEQY
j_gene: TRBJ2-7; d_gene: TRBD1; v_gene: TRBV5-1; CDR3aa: ASSSDRGPYEQY
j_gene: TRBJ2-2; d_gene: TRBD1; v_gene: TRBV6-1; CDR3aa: ASSEGQGNTGELF
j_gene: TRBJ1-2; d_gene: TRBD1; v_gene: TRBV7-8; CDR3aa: ASSLGLQGWHYGYT
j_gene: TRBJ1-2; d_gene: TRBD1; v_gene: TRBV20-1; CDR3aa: SAPSGGGYT
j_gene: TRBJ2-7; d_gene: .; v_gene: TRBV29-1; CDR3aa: SVQMGVWNEQY
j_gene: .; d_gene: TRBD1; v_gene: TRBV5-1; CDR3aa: ASSLGTGDSYEQY
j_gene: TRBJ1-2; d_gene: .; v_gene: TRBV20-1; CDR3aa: SASSEYGYT
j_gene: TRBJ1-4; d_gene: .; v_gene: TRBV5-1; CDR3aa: ASSLRELRGGEKLF
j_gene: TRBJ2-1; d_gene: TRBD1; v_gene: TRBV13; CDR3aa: ASSLQGANYEQF
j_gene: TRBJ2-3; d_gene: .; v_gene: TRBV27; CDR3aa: ASSFSLGATDTQY
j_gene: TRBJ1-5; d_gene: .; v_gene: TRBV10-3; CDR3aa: AISESGPLSNQPQH
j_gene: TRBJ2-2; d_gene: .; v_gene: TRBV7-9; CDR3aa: ASSSQATTGELF
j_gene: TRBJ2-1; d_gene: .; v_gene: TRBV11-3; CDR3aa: ASSPGVYNEQF
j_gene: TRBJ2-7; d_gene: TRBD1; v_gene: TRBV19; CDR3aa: ATPMTGTGGDEQY
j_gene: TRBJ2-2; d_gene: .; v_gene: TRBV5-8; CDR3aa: ASSLVSGVTGELF
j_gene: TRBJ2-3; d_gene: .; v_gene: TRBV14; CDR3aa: ASSTLTDTQY
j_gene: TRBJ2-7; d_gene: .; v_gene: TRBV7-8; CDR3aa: ASSLGFTPGDEQY
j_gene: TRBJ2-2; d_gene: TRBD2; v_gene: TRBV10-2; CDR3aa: AIGRADGELF
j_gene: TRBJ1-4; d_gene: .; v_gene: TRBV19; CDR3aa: ASSPRSGWTTNEKLF
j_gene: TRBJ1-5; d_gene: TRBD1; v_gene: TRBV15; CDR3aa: ATSRWDRGRGQPQH
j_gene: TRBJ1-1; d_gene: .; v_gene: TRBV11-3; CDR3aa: ASSSSAGNTEAF
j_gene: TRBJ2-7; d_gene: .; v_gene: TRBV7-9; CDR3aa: ASSQGDREQY
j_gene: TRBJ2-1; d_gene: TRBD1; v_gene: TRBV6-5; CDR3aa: ASSYQTGGYNEQF
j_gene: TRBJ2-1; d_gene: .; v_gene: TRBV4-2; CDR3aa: ASSQDNEQF
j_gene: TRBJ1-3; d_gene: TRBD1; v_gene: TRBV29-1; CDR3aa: SVAGTEDGNTIY
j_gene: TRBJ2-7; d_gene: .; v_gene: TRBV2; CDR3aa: ATGREQY
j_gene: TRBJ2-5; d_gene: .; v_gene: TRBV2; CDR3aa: ASSEVERAETQY
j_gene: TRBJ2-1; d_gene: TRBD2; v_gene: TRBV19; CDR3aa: ASRSSGSSYNEQF
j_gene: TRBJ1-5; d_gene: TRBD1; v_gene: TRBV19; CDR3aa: ASRGQGNQPQH
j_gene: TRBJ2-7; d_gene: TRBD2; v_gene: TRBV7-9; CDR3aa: ASSRLGRETYEQY